These 7 T cell receptor beta chains came from one sample sequenced in a study of human T cells and chemical hapten exposure. Each CDR3 protein gets one entry after TCRdb re-called the 5' RACE reads with MiXCR. The table records approximately 81,000 distinct CDR3 sequences, approximately 7.7% of them present only once. RNA extraction used unfractionated whole blood as the source of total RNA. The receptors shown here come from a male donor in good health.

V usage is TRBV6-1 and J usage is TRBJ1-5; D may be TRBD1 (6 bases). The ends were cut back, 1 base at V and 5 bases at J, with 9 bases in the middle. CDR3 length: 14 amino acids. Germline values: CDR1 MNHNS, CDR2 SASEGT. The CDR3 DNA is TGTGCCAGCAGTGAAGTTGGGGGGCATCAGCCCCAGCATTTT. Encoded protein: CASSEVGGHQPQHF.

In its sample, this clonotype was seen many times. The chain carries TRBV27 and TRBJ1-5, with unresolved D. From germline, CDR1 is MNHEY and CDR2 SMNVEV (reference sequence). The length of the CDR3 is 14 residues. V dropped 2 bases and J dropped 5 bases, with 10 bases sitting between them. The CDR3 bases are TGTGCCAGCAGTTTAATCCGGGGAGATCAGCCCCAGCATTTT. Its protein product is CASSLIRGDQPQHF.

This clonotype occurred a few times. The chain is built from TRBV5-5 and TRBJ2-7; weak D call: TRBD1 (5 bases). From germline, CDR1 is SGHKS and CDR2 YYEKEE (reference sequence). V lost 0 bases and J 0 bases, leaving 16 bases between the germline ends. The CDR3 contains 17 residues. CDR3 sequence (DNA): TGTGCCAGCAGCTTGGTGGCACAGGTCAAAAGCTCCTACGAGCAGTACTTC. Translating it yields CASSLVAQVKSSYEQYF.

This clonotype has at least ten counts. The V call is TRBV10-3, the J call TRBJ1-6; 9 nucleotides match TRBD1. This CDR3 comprises 14 residues. Germline CDR1 ENHRY, CDR2 SYGVKD. J was trimmed by 10 bases and V by 4 bases; bases with no gene match: 5. This chain's CDR3 is CAISGTGAASPLHF. CDR3 DNA sequence: TGTGCCATCAGTGGGACAGGGGCAGCCTCACCCCTCCACTTT.

This chain links TRBV6-6 with TRBJ1-1; 8 positions agree with TRBD1. Trimming removed 2 bases from V and 7 bases from J; junction bases left unmatched: 0. The CDR3 is 12 residues long. Germline V gives CDR1 MNHNY, CDR2 SVGAGI (reference sequence). DNA of the CDR3: TGTGCCAGCAGTTACACAGGGGGTGAAGCTTTCTTT. Translated, it gives CASSYTGGEAFF.

This clonotype was recorded a few times. CDR3 coding DNA: TGTGCCGCTAGTGCAGTAACCGGCTCCTCCTACGAGCAGTACTTC. Amino acid sequence: CAASAVTGSSYEQYF. This rearrangement joins TRBV10-3 to TRBJ2-7; D unresolved. CDR1 is ENHRY and CDR2 is SYGVKD in the germline V gene. This CDR3 comprises 15 residues. Deletions cut 11 bases from V and 0 bases from J, with 20 bases between.

This clonotype came up many times. The J gene is TRBJ2-7, the V gene TRBV7-3, with D hard to call. The length of the CDR3 is 13 residues. V lost 0 bases to trimming and J lost 5 bases, with 8 bases between them. In germline, CDR1 is SGHTA, CDR2 FQGTGA. CDR3 nucleotides: TGTGCCAGCAGCTTAACCGACACGCACGAGCAGTACTTC. Its translation is CASSLTDTHEQYF.